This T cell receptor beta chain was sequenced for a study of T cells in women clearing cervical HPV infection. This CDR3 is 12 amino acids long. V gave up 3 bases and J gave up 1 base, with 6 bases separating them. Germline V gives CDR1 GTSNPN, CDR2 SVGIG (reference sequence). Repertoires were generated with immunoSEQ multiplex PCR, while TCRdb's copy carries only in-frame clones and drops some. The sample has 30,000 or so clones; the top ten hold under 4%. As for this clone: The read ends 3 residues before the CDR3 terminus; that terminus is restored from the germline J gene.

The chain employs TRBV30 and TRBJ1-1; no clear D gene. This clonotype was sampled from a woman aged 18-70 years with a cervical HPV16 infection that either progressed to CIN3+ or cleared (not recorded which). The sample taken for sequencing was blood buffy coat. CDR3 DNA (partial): TGTGCCTGGAGATCGGGGAACACTGAA. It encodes CAWRSGNTE. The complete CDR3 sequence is CAWRSGNTEAFF. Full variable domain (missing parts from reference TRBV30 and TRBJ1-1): SQTIHQWPATLVQPVGSPLSLECTVEGTSNPNLYWYRQAAGRGLQLLFYSVGIGQISSEVPQNLSASRPQDRQFILSSKKLLLSDSGFYLCAWRSGNTEAFFGQGTRLTVV.